This entry describes one T cell receptor (beta chain). Germline CDR1 ENHRY, CDR2 SYGVKD. This CDR3 region has 15 residues. The V and J ends lost 7 bases and 0 bases, in that order; junction bases with no gene match: 7. The data derive from a study of blood T cell repertoires in COVID-19. In the study's own analysis: By means of reference gene primer amplification, nucleated cell counts were estimated. Repertoires were generated with immunoSEQ multiplex PCR, while TCRdb's copy carries only in-frame clones and drops some. V and J calls and clone size are those listed in that table; D and trimming were worked out from the DNA. The data contain 150,000 to 180,000 clones, roughly 80% of them singletons.

The sample taken for sequencing was peripheral blood. The gene calls are TRBV10-3 and TRBJ2-7, with TRBD1 matching over 9 bases. This clonotype was obtained from a woman aged 55-69 years with acute or convalescent COVID-19. The CDR3 DNA reads TGTGCCATCAACCGGGACAGGGAATACTCCTACGAGCAGTACGTC. Translating it yields CAINRDREYSYEQYV.